What follows is one T cell receptor (beta chain) and its context. Its antigen is not known. This record comes from a study of cytomegalovirus exposure and HLA in healthy donors. 13 Jbeta primers and 60 Vbeta primers were used for the PCR. Here immunoSEQ multiplex PCR was the method, and the copy in TCRdb shows in-frame clones only, minus some. The profile covers about 110,000 clones, with about three quarters appearing a single time and around 2.9% taken by the ten largest. Study outcomes and limitations: Compared with the approximately 700-donor mean, an Asian-associated ancestry cluster reportedly had fewer N-insertions, according to a later analysis.

CDR1 is MGHDK and CDR2 is SYGVNS in the germline V gene. Trimming cost V 1 base and J 6 bases; bases outside gene matches: 13. The CDR3 loop spans 17 amino acids. The genes are TRBV25-1 and TRBJ2-7; 9 bases fit TRBD1. The origin of this receptor is a woman in her fifties or sixties in good health and CMV-seropositive. Sequenced: PBMCs. CDR3 sequence reads: CASSELGTGMNRREQYF. The DNA for the CDR3 is TGTGCCAGCAGTGAATTAGGGACAGGGATGAATCGTCGCGAGCAGTACTTC.